This TCR beta chain is from a study of T cells in Graves' hyperthyroidism and ophthalmopathy. Study in general: The initial diagnosis was the point when peripheral blood was collected, ahead of any treatment. General study points: In blood, most of the thyroid clonotypes expanded above 0.001 were also present.

Amplification of TCR beta CDR3 regions was performed using RNA transcripts as template. HTBI primers were the set used in a first-round RT-PCR of the TCR CDR3. TCRdb re-called the multiplex PCR reads with MiXCR, one entry per CDR3 protein. The profile shows 350,000 to 450,000 distinct CDR3 sequences, about 17% of them singletons. The study left out patients who had uncontrolled infection, other autoimmune disease, pregnancy or lactation. Diagnoses used clinical symptoms, serum thyroxine and TRAb, thyroid ultrasound and orbital computed tomography. As regards this clonotype: Its antigen remains unidentified.

The CDR3 consists of 14 residues. CDR1 is LGHDT, CDR2 YNNKEL, per germline (reference sequence). V was pared by 10 bases and J by 3 bases, with 12 bases of the junction left unmatched. This receptor was obtained from a young woman with Graves' hyperthyroidism that later progressed to Graves' ophthalmopathy. The chain has TRBV3-1 and TRBJ2-7, with 7 bases matching TRBD2. The sample consisted of blood. CDR3 coding DNA: TGTGCCACTAATCCAAGTTCGGGAGGCTACGAGCAGTACTTC. The encoded protein is CATNPSSGGYEQYF.